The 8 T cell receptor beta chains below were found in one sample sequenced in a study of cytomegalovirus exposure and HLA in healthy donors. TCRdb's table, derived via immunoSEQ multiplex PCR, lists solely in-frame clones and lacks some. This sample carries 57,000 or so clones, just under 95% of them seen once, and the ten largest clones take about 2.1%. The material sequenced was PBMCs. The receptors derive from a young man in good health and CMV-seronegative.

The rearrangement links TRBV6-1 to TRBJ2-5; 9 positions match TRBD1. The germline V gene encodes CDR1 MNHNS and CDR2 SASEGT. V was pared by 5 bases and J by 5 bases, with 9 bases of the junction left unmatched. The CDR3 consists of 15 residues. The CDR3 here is CASSSPDRGRETQYF. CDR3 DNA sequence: TGTGCCAGCAGTTCCCCGGACAGGGGTAGGGAGACCCAGTACTTC.

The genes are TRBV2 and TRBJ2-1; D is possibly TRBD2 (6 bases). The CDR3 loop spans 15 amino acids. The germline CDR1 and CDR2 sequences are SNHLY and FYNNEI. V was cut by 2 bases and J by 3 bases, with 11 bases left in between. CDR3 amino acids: CASSEQLARYNEQFF. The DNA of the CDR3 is TGTGCCAGCAGTGAACAACTAGCTCGCTACAATGAGCAGTTCTTC.

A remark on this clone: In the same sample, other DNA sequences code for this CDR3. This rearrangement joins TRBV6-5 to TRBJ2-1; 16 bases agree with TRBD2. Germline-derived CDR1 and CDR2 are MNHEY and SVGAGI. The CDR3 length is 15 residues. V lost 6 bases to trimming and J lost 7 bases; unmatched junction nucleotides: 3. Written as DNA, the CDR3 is TGTGCCAGCAGCCAGGGACTAGCGGGAGGGAATGAGCAGTTCTTC. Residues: CASSQGLAGGNEQFF.

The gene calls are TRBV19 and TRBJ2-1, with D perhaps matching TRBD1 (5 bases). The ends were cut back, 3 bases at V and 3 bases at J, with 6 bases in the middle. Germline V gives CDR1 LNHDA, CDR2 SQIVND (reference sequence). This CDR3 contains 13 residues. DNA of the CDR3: TGTGCCAGTAGTATCACAGGCTACAATGAGCAGTTCTTC. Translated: CASSITGYNEQFF.

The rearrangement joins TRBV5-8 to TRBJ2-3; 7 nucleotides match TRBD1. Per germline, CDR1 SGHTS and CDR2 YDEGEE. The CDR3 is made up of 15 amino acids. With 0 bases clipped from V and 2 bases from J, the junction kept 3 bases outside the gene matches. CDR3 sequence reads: CASSLEGQNTDTQYF. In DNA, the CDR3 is TGTGCCAGCAGCTTGGAGGGACAGAACACAGATACGCAGTATTTT.

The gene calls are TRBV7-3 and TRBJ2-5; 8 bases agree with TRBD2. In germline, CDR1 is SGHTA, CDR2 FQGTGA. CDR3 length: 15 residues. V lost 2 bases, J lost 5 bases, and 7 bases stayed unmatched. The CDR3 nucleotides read TGTGCCAGCAGCTTAGCGGGAGGCCCGCGGGAGACCCAGTACTTC. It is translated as CASSLAGGPRETQYF.

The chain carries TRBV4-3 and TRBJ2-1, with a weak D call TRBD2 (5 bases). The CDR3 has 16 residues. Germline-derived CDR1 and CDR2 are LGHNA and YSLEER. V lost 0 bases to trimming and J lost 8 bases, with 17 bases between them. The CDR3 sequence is CASSQEGLASVDEQFF. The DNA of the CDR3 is TGCGCCAGCAGCCAAGAGGGCCTAGCCTCAGTGGATGAGCAGTTCTTC.

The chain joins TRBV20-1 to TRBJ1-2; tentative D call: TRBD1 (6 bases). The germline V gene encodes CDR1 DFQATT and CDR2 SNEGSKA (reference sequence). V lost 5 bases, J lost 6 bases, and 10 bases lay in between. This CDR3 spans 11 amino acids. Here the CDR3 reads CSAARGDGYTF. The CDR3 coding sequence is TGCAGTGCTGCCAGGGGTGATGGCTACACCTTC.